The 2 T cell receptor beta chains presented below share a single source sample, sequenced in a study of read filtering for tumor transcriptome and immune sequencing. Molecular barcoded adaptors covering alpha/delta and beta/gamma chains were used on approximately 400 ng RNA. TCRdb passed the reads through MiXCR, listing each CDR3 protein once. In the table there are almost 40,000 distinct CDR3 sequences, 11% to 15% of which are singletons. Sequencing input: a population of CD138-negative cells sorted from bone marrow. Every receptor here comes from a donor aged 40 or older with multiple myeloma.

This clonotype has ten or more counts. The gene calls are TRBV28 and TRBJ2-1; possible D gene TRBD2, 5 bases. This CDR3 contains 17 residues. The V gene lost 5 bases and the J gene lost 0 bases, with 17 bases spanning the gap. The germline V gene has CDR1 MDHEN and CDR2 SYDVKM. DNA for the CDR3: TGTGCCAGCAGTCCCGAATACGGGGTAAGCTCCTACAATGAGCAGTTCTTC. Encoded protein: CASSPEYGVSSYNEQFF.

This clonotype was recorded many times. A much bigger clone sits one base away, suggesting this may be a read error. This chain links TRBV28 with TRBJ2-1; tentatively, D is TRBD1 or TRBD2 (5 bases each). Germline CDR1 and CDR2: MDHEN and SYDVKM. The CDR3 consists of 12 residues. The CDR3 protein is CASSFRGNGQFF. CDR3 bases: TGTGCCAGCAGCTTTCGGGGCAATGGGCAGTTCTTC.